Listed below are T cell receptor beta chains from one sample, sequenced in a study of blood T cell repertoires in COVID-19. Data came from immunoSEQ multiplex PCR; TCRdb stores just in-frame clones and leaves some out. Here the sample spans under 200,000 clones, approximately 80% being singletons. Material for sequencing was peripheral blood. These receptors were obtained from a human donor in a cohort sampled during active COVID-19. CDR3s include the opening cysteine and the closing phenylalanine or tryptophan. A D gene is named only where the DNA matches it firmly. The size entry is marked missing in some rows and otherwise reads once, few, many or a size class.

abundance	v_gene	d_gene	j_gene	CDR3nt	CDR3aa
NA	TRBV18	NA	TRBJ2-7	TGTGCCAGCTCCCCCGGGACTCCTTCCTACGAGCAGTACTTC	CASSPGTPSYEQYF
NA	TRBV2	NA	TRBJ1-6	TGTGCCAGCAGTGAAAAGACGGACAATAATTCACCCCTCCACTTT	CASSEKTDNNSPLHF
NA	TRBV5-4	TRBD1	TRBJ2-5	TGTGCCAGCAGCCCCGGACAGGGGGCTGGTGAGACCCAGTACTTC	CASSPGQGAGETQYF
medium-sized	TRBV5-5	NA	TRBJ1-5	TGTGCCAGCAGCTTGTGGGGAGAGGGCAATCAGCCCCAGCATTTT	CASSLWGEGNQPQHF
NA	TRBV5-4	NA	TRBJ2-2	TGTGCCAGCAGCTTGGGACTAGAAAAGGCCGGGGAGCTGTTTTTT	CASSLGLEKAGELFF
few	TRBV6-2/TRBV6-3	TRBD1	TRBJ1-1	TGTGCCAGCAGTCCCGGGACAGTATGGGGCACTGAAGCTTTCTTT	CASSPGTVWGTEAFF
NA	TRBV6-5	NA	TRBJ2-6	TGTGCCAGCAGTTACTCCACTGGACAGGGGGCCAACGTCCTGACTTTC	CASSYSTGQGANVLTF
few	TRBV4-1	NA	TRBJ1-5	TGCGCCAGCAGCCAAGATGGACAGAGACTAAGCAATCAGCCCCAGCATTTT	CASSQDGQRLSNQPQHF
once	TRBV19	NA	TRBJ1-1	TGTGCCAGCACTATGGGTGGCACAACGAACACTGAAGCTTTCTTT	CASTMGGTTNTEAFF
NA	TRBV7-9	TRBD1	TRBJ1-2	TGTGCCAGCAGCGACGGGACAGGGAACTATGGCTACACCTTC	CASSDGTGNYGYTF
NA	TRBV3-1/TRBV3-2	NA	TRBJ1-2	TGTGCCAGCAGCCAAAAGGGACTCATCTATGGCTACACCTTC	CASSQKGLIYGYTF
NA	TRBV20-1	NA	TRBJ2-1	TGCAGTGCTACCCGAGGTGAGCAGTTCTTC	CSATRGEQFF
NA	TRBV11-3	NA	TRBJ2-7	TGTGCCAGCAGCGGGGACAAGCTCTACGAGCAGTACTTC	CASSGDKLYEQYF
NA	TRBV7-2	NA	TRBJ2-7	TGTGCCAGCAGCTTAGGGCTAGCCCAGCCCGATTACGAGCAGTACTTC	CASSLGLAQPDYEQYF
few	TRBV6-6	TRBD2	TRBJ2-7	TGTGCCAGCAAGGAAACTAGCGGTCTCTCCTACGAGCAGTACTTC	CASKETSGLSYEQYF
NA	TRBV7-9	TRBD1	TRBJ2-7	TGTGCCAGCAGCTTTGCGGTGGGCGGACCAGGGGGCGGATCCTACGAGCAGTACTTC	CASSFAVGGPGGGSYEQYF
NA	TRBV7-2	NA	TRBJ2-3	TGTGCCAGCAGCTTAATGGGCCGTCCGGATACGCAGTATTTT	CASSLMGRPDTQYF
NA	TRBV7-3	TRBD2	TRBJ2-3	TGTGCCAGCAGCCGCGGGGGAACCTTTGGCACAGATACGCAGTATTTT	CASSRGGTFGTDTQYF
NA	TRBV7-3	TRBD2	TRBJ2-3	TGTGCCAGCAGCTTAAGACTAGCGGGCACAGATACGCAGTATTTT	CASSLRLAGTDTQYF
NA	TRBV7-2	TRBD2	TRBJ2-3	TGTGCCAGCAGTCCTTTAGCGGGGGGTGGCACAGATACGCAGTATTTT	CASSPLAGGGTDTQYF
NA	TRBV11-2	TRBD2	TRBJ2-3	TGTGCCAGCAGCCGGGGGGGGGCCGGCCGCCACTTCACAGATACGCAGTATTTT	CASSRGGAGRHFTDTQYF
once	TRBV2	TRBD1	TRBJ2-4	TGTGCCAGCAGATTCGGACAGGGAAACATTCAGTACTTC	CASRFGQGNIQYF
NA	TRBV28	NA	TRBJ1-1	TGTGCCAGCAGTTTAGCCACCCGGTGGACTGAAGCTTTCTTT	CASSLATRWTEAFF
NA	TRBV5-5	TRBD1	TRBJ1-2	TGTGCCAGCAGCTCCGTCACAGGACAGGGCCTCCGCTACACCTTC	CASSSVTGQGLRYTF
few	TRBV7-9	NA	TRBJ1-2	TGTGCCAGCAGCTGGACAGAGAGCTACACCTTC	CASSWTESYTF
few	TRBV19	NA	TRBJ2-7	TGTGCCAGTAGTCCCGAGGGTTTGGCCTACGAGCAGTACTTC	CASSPEGLAYEQYF
NA	TRBV6-5	TRBD2	TRBJ2-1	TGTGCCAGCAGTTACCCCACTAGCGGGCGGAATGAGCAGTTCTTC	CASSYPTSGRNEQFF
NA	TRBV19	TRBD2	TRBJ2-2	TGTGCCAGTAGTTCCCGGACTAGCGGGAACACCGGGGAGCTGTTTTTT	CASSSRTSGNTGELFF
NA	TRBV10-3	NA	TRBJ2-7	TGTGCCATCGTAGAAACCCCTGGAGGCGAGCAGTACTTC	CAIVETPGGEQYF
NA	TRBV7-9	NA	TRBJ1-2	TGTGCCAGCAGCTTTTCGGACAGATCCTATGGCTACACCTTC	CASSFSDRSYGYTF
NA	TRBV5-1	TRBD2	TRBJ2-7	TGCGCCAGCAGCTCGGGACTAAAGCTAGACGAGCAGTACTTC	CASSSGLKLDEQYF
once	TRBV5-1	NA	TRBJ2-7	TGCGCCAGCAGCCCGACTACTACTTACGAGCAGTACTTC	CASSPTTTYEQYF
NA	TRBV4-3	NA	TRBJ2-3	TGCGCCCCCCAACAGGGAAGGACAGATACGCAGTATTTT	CAPQQGRTDTQYF
NA	TRBV24-1	NA	TRBJ2-5	TGTGCCACCAGTGATCCAGTGAAGGGGGAGACCCAGTACTTC	CATSDPVKGETQYF
NA	TRBV7-8	TRBD2	TRBJ2-7	TGTGCCAGCAGCCGAACCGGGGGGTCCCCCTACGAGCAGTACTTC	CASSRTGGSPYEQYF
NA	TRBV3-1/TRBV3-2	NA	TRBJ1-3	TGTGCCAGCAGCCGGACGGGACTTCGCTCTGGAAACACCATATATTTT	CASSRTGLRSGNTIYF
NA	TRBV27	NA	TRBJ2-1	TGTGCCAGCAGTTTAACAAAATACAATGAGCAGTTCTTC	CASSLTKYNEQFF